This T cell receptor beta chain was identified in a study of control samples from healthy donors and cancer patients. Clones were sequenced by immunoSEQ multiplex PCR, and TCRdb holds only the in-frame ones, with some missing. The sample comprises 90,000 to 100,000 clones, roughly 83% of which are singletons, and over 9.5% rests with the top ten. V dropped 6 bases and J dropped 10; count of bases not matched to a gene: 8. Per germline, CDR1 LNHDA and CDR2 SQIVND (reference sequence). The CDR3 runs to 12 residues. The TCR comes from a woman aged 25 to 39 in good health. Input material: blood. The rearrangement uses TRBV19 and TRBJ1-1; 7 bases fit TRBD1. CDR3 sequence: CASSTRRGSAFF. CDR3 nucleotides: TGTGCCAGTAGCACACGCAGGGGGTCAGCTTTCTTT.